The clone carrying this T cell receptor beta chain appeared many times. The antigen is not known. A single base separates this from a much larger clone, so it may be a read error. Full-length variable regions came from constant-region reverse primers plus semi-nested Nested Universal Primer A PCR. One entry per CDR3 protein results from TCRdb running MiXCR on the 5' RACE reads. The table records around 11,000 distinct CDR3 sequences, over 25% of them present only once. Points from the study as a whole: The larger cohort examined one V-J beta rearrangement, not whole repertoires. Tumor memory CD4+ T cell TCR gene usage was found to cluster with blood and lymph node memory CD4+ cells and with lymph node naive CD4+ cells. Greatest tumor Treg TCR overlap was with tumor naive CD4+ cells.

The sorted Tregs were CD4+CD25+CD127-/low cells. This TCR derives from a female donor with breast cancer. The sequencing input was Tregs sorted from a lymph node.

The CDR3 DNA reads as TGTGCCAGCAGCGTAATAGCGGGAGGGTACAATGAGCGGTTCTTC. Amino acid sequence: CASSVIAGGYNERFF. V is TRBV9 and J is TRBJ2-1, with 11 bases matching TRBD2. There are 15 residues in the CDR3. The V gene's germline CDR1 is SGDLS and CDR2 YYNGEE.